One and the same sample provided the 23 T cell receptor beta chains below, sequenced in a study of beta chain features in type 1 diabetes. Reverse transcription of all isolated RNA meant that expressed TCRB transcripts were sequenced. The table came from immunoSEQ multiplex PCR; TCRdb's copy has only in-frame clones and leaves some out. The sample contains almost 350,000 clones, about 18% of which appear only once. Material for sequencing was naive CD4+ T cells from blood. The origin of the receptors is a woman between 18 and 29 years old in good health.

A few counts support this clone. The chain recombines TRBV2 with TRBJ2-5, with 7 bases fitting TRBD2. V was clipped by 8 bases and J by 2 bases; unmatched bases: 5. The CDR3 runs 13 residues. Germline V CDR1 and CDR2: SNHLY, FYNNEI. The CDR3 coding sequence is TGTGCCAGCGGATGGCGGGGGCAAGAGACCCAGTACTTC. Translated: CASGWRGQETQYF.

The rearrangement links TRBV7-2 to TRBJ2-5; tentative D call: TRBD2 (5 bases). The length of the CDR3 is 14 residues. Looked up from germline, CDR1 is SGHTA and CDR2 is FQGNSA. V dropped 1 base and J dropped 2 bases, with 8 bases sitting between them. CDR3 DNA sequence: TGTGCCAGCAGCTTAGTTAGGGAGCAAGAGACCCAGTACTTC. Amino acid sequence: CASSLVREQETQYF. The whole variable domain, remainder taken from reference TRBV7-2 and TRBJ2-5, is GAGVSQSPSNKVTEKGKDVELRCDPISGHTALYWYRQSLGQGLEFLIYFQGNSAPDKSGLPSDRFSAERTGGSVSTLTIQRTQQEDSAVYLCASSLVREQETQYFGPGTRLLVL.

The chain employs TRBV7-2 and TRBJ2-3, with D possibly TRBD1 on 8 matching bases. The length of the CDR3 is 16 residues. Trimming took off 3 bases at V and 3 bases at J, with 16 bases between the two ends. The germline gives CDR1 SGHTA, CDR2 FQGNSA. CDR3 coding DNA: TGTGCCAGCAGCTTCCCCTACAGGGGGGGGACAGATACGCAGTATTTT. It codes for CASSFPYRGGTDTQYF.

V and J are TRBV29-1 and TRBJ1-2, with D perhaps matching TRBD1 (5 bases). The CDR3 contains 12 residues. Trimming pared 3 bases from V and 4 bases from J, leaving 9 bases between. Germline V gene sequence: CDR1 SQVTM, CDR2 ANQGSEA. CDR3 DNA: TGCAGCGTTGAGACAGAAAGCTATGGCTACACCTTC. It yields the protein CSVETESYGYTF.

The chain has TRBV29-1 and TRBJ2-6, with D uncertain. The CDR3 length is 13 residues. From germline, CDR1 is SQVTM and CDR2 ANQGSEA. Trimming took 5 bases from V and 0 from J, leaving 5 bases between them. In DNA form, the CDR3 reads TGCAGCGTTAGGAGCTCTGGGGCCAACGTCCTGACTTTC. The encoded protein is CSVRSSGANVLTF.

This clone came up a few times. This chain uses TRBV11-2 with TRBJ2-7, with 7 bases aligning to TRBD1. Germline V gives CDR1 SGHAT, CDR2 FQNNGV. The CDR3 is 15 residues long. The junction had 12 bases not matched to a gene; V was cut back by 4 bases and J by 6 bases. For the CDR3, the DNA is TGTGCCAGCAGCTCGCGACAGGGTGCGGCACGCGAGCAGTACTTC. Protein sequence: CASSSRQGAAREQYF.

This clone was counted a few times. This chain connects TRBV7-9 to TRBJ2-1, with D maybe TRBD2 (6 bases). Per germline, CDR1 SEHNR and CDR2 FQNEAQ (reference sequence). V lost 2 bases to trimming and J lost 10 bases, with 15 bases between them. The CDR3 runs 14 residues. Written as DNA, the CDR3 is TGTGCCAGCAGCTTAATGATGACTCGGGGGGAGCAGTTCTTC. It is translated as CASSLMMTRGEQFF.

The gene calls are TRBV9 and TRBJ2-2; D not resolved. CDR1 is SGDLS and CDR2 is YYNGEE in the germline V gene. Trimming stripped 4 bases from V and 1 base from J, with 11 bases between. This CDR3 is 15 amino acids long. CDR3 nucleotide sequence: TGTGCCAGCAGCACCGCGCTGTTGAACACCGGGGAGCTGTTTTTT. Translation: CASSTALLNTGELFF.

The table lists this clone with a few counts. J is TRBJ1-2 and V is TRBV25-1; D not resolved. Trimming removed 3 bases at V and 8 bases at J, with 16 bases between. The CDR3 extends over 14 amino acids. From germline, CDR1 is MGHDK and CDR2 SYGVNS. Here the CDR3 reads CASSDSRSPRGYTF. DNA of the CDR3: TGTGCCAGCAGTGATTCACGGTCCCCTCGAGGCTACACCTTC.

The sample holds a few counts of this clone. CDR3 amino acids: CASSLVTGHSNQPQHF. Here the CDR3 DNA reads TGTGCCAGCAGCTTAGTGACAGGGCATAGCAATCAGCCCCAGCATTTT. This chain uses TRBV7-2 with TRBJ1-5, with 7 bases that match TRBD1. CDR1 is SGHTA and CDR2 is FQGNSA in the germline V gene. This CDR3 region has 16 residues. V lost 1 base to trimming and J lost 0 bases; unmatched junction nucleotides: 3.

The V gene is TRBV5-4, the J gene TRBJ2-3; 8 nucleotides match TRBD1. The V segment lost 0 bases and the J segment 4 bases; nucleotides outside the gene matches: 1. Germline loops: CDR1 SGHNT, CDR2 YYREEE (reference sequence). The CDR3 is 14 amino acids. The CDR3 DNA sequence: TGTGCCAGCAGCTTGGGACAGGGGTCAGATACGCAGTATTTT. Its translation is CASSLGQGSDTQYF.

This clone was detected only a few times. The chain carries TRBV5-6 and TRBJ2-1; TRBD2 matches at 10 bases. CDR1 and CDR2 from the germline V gene are SGHDT and YYEEEE. The length of the CDR3 is 14 residues. V lost 2 bases to trimming and J lost 8 bases; unmatched junction nucleotides: 4. The chain's CDR3 is CASSLLAGRDEQFF. The CDR3 coding sequence is TGTGCCAGCAGCTTACTAGCGGGGAGGGATGAGCAGTTCTTC.

The chain recombines TRBV6-5 with TRBJ1-3; a possible D gene is TRBD1 (5 bases). The CDR3 consists of 15 residues. In germline, CDR1 is MNHEY, CDR2 SVGAGI. Trimming left V 2 bases short and J 0 bases short, with 8 bases between. The DNA of the CDR3 is TGTGCCAGCAGTTACGACAGATCCTCTGGAAACACCATATATTTT. It is translated as CASSYDRSSGNTIYF.

The chain joins TRBV29-1 to TRBJ2-1, with 12 bases identical to TRBD2. The germline CDR1 and CDR2 sequences are SQVTM and ANQGSEA. V lost 7 bases, J lost 5 bases, and 9 bases stayed unmatched. This CDR3 has 15 residues. Written as DNA, the CDR3 is TGCAGCGAGCGTCGACTAGCGGGAGACCACAATGAGCAGTTCTTC. Translating it yields CSERRLAGDHNEQFF.

This clone was seen a handful of times. CDR3 sequence reads: CASSPDSYEKLFF. The DNA of the CDR3 is TGTGCCAGCAGCCCGGACAGTTACGAAAAACTGTTTTTT. This chain joins TRBV7-9 and TRBJ1-4; TRBD1 is a possible D gene (6 bases). Germline CDR1 SEHNR, CDR2 FQNEAQ (reference sequence). The V and J ends lost 5 bases and 8 bases respectively, with 12 bases between them. The CDR3 runs to 13 residues.

The chain couples TRBV30 to TRBJ1-2; D not certain. The V end lost 2 bases, the J end lost 8 bases, and 9 bases lay between the germline ends. The CDR3 spans 11 residues. Germline V gives CDR1 GTSNPN, CDR2 SVGIG (reference sequence). CDR3 amino acids: CAWSTTEGYTF. CDR3 coding DNA: TGTGCCTGGAGTACGACTGAGGGCTACACCTTC.

The V and J genes are TRBV11-3 and TRBJ1-2; D is perhaps TRBD1 (5 bases). Germline lookup yields CDR1 SGHNT and CDR2 YENEEA. The CDR3 extends over 13 amino acids. Trimming took off 5 bases at V and 7 bases at J, with 14 bases between the two ends. The CDR3 loop reads CASSRVGGGGYTF. The CDR3 nucleotides are TGTGCCAGCAGCCGTGTCGGGGGGGGTGGCTACACCTTC. Using reference TRBV11-3 and TRBJ1-2 for the parts outside the CDR3, the full variable domain is EAGVVQSPRYKIIEKKQPVAFWCNPISGHNTLYWYLQNLGQGPELLIRYENEEAVDDSQLPKDRFSAERLKGVDSTLKIQPAELGDSAVYLCASSRVGGGGYTFGSGTRLTVV.

This clone has more than one count but fewer than ten. The CDR3, as DNA: TGTGCCAGCAGCTCGGCGGGGGCTCGGGCAGATACGCAGTATTTT. Amino acid sequence: CASSSAGARADTQYF. V and J are TRBV9 and TRBJ2-3; the D gene is possibly TRBD2 (7 bases). V was pared by 4 bases and J by 4 bases, with 16 bases between. Looked up from germline, CDR1 is SGDLS and CDR2 is YYNGEE. The CDR3 has 15 residues.

The sample holds a few counts of this clone. The chain recombines TRBV4-1 with TRBJ1-2; D is ambiguous. The V end lost 4 bases, the J end lost 4 bases, and 13 bases lay between the germline ends. This CDR3 is 14 amino acids long. Looked up from germline, CDR1 is MGHRA and CDR2 is YSYEKL. Here the CDR3 reads CASSLARVTYGYTF. The DNA for the CDR3 is TGCGCCAGCAGCCTTGCGCGGGTGACCTATGGCTACACCTTC.

In this sample, this clone turned up a few times. In nucleotides, the CDR3 is TGTGCCTGGAGTGAGAGTTTATATGGCTACACCTTC. This encodes CAWSESLYGYTF. This chain connects TRBV30 to TRBJ1-2, with D unresolved. The CDR3 has 12 amino acids. Trimming shortened V by 1 base and J by 5 bases, and 8 bases separated the two germline ends. In germline, CDR1 is GTSNPN, CDR2 SVGIG (reference sequence).

This clone was counted only a few times. V is TRBV18 and J is TRBJ2-5, with TRBD1 identical over 8 bases. V was pared by 8 bases and J by 4 bases, with 12 bases of the junction left unmatched. The CDR3 runs to 15 residues. From germline, CDR1 is KGHSH and CDR2 LQKENI. The CDR3 protein is CASGPDRASGETQYF. The CDR3 DNA reads TGTGCCAGCGGACCGGACAGGGCATCGGGAGAGACCCAGTACTTC.

As DNA, the CDR3 is TGTGCCAGCAGCCCCGACAGGGGATGGGGTGAAGCTTTCTTT. This gives the protein CASSPDRGWGEAFF. The V gene is TRBV5-6, the J gene TRBJ1-1; TRBD1 matches at 8 bases. V was clipped by 4 bases and J by 7 bases; unmatched bases: 9. The CDR3 is made up of 14 amino acids. CDR1 and CDR2 (germline): SGHDT, YYEEEE.

There are a few counts of this clone. This chain uses TRBV2 with TRBJ2-2, with D tentatively TRBD1 (6 bases). There are 14 residues in the CDR3. Trimming pared 4 bases from V and 1 base from J, leaving 7 bases between. CDR1 is SNHLY and CDR2 is FYNNEI in the germline V gene. CDR3 nucleotides: TGTGCCAGCAGTGGGGGACAGAACACCGGGGAGCTGTTTTTT. It is translated as CASSGGQNTGELFF.